A selection of T cell receptor beta chains follows, all from one sample in a study of shared clonotypes between healthy human individuals. Clones were read by immunoSEQ multiplex PCR, and TCRdb kept only the in-frame ones, dropping some. The data contain approximately 710,000 clones, about nine tenths of them singletons. The sequenced sample consisted of memory CD8+ T cells from PBMCs. All receptors come from a man between 18 and 29 years old in good health. Some clones in this sample may be carry-over from other donors' samples. Each CDR3 is given with its conserved first and last residue. Each record gives: CDR3 protein, CDR3 DNA, D gene, V gene, J gene, clone size. The D gene is left open where the match is weak. Clone sizes are given selectively: once, few, many, or a class where the clone is expanded.

CDR3 protein: CASSPGTGLTYNEQFF; CDR3 DNA: TGTGCCAGCTCACCCGGGACAGGGCTTACCTACAATGAGCAGTTCTTC; D gene: TRBD1; V gene: TRBV18; J gene: TRBJ2-1; clone size: NA
CDR3 protein: CASSSRGTDTQYF; CDR3 DNA: TGTGCCAGCAGTTCGCGTGGCACAGATACGCAGTATTTT; D gene: NA; V gene: TRBV28; J gene: TRBJ2-3; clone size: NA
CDR3 protein: CASSPQGVMGYNEQFF; CDR3 DNA: TGTGCCAGCAGTCCGCAGGGAGTTATGGGGTACAATGAGCAGTTCTTC; D gene: NA; V gene: TRBV27; J gene: TRBJ2-1; clone size: NA
CDR3 protein: CASSIVTGNEQFF; CDR3 DNA: TGTGCCAGTAGTATTGTTACGGGCAATGAGCAGTTCTTC; D gene: NA; V gene: TRBV19; J gene: TRBJ2-1; clone size: NA
CDR3 protein: CASSQSRDSQNEKLFF; CDR3 DNA: TGTGCCAGCTCGCAATCCCGGGACAGCCAGAATGAAAAACTGTTTTTT; D gene: TRBD1; V gene: TRBV18; J gene: TRBJ1-4; clone size: NA
CDR3 protein: CASSVATGGTSGTYNEQFF; CDR3 DNA: TGTGCCAGCAGCGTAGCTACTGGTGGGACTAGCGGGACCTACAATGAGCAGTTCTTC; D gene: TRBD2; V gene: TRBV9; J gene: TRBJ2-1; clone size: NA
CDR3 protein: CASSLIQGAYEQYF; CDR3 DNA: TGTGCCAGCAGTTTAATTCAGGGGGCCTACGAGCAGTACTTC; D gene: TRBD1; V gene: TRBV28; J gene: TRBJ2-7; clone size: NA
CDR3 protein: CASSLFGGAYEQYF; CDR3 DNA: TGTGCCAGCAGTTTATTCGGGGGGGCCTACGAGCAGTACTTC; D gene: TRBD2; V gene: TRBV27; J gene: TRBJ2-7; clone size: NA
CDR3 protein: CASSLETRENYGYTF; CDR3 DNA: TGCGCCAGCAGCTTGGAGACCAGGGAGAACTATGGCTACACCTTC; D gene: NA; V gene: TRBV5-1; J gene: TRBJ1-2; clone size: NA
CDR3 protein: CASQRNPDTQYF; CDR3 DNA: TGTGCCAGCCAGCGGAACCCAGATACGCAGTATTTT; D gene: NA; V gene: TRBV27; J gene: TRBJ2-3; clone size: once
CDR3 protein: CAWSIPGAGTYEQYF; CDR3 DNA: TGTGCCTGGAGTATCCCGGGGGCGGGCACCTACGAGCAGTACTTC; D gene: NA; V gene: TRBV30; J gene: TRBJ2-7; clone size: NA
CDR3 protein: CATIGGSSYEQYF; CDR3 DNA: TGTGCCACCATCGGGGGCAGTTCCTACGAGCAGTACTTC; D gene: NA; V gene: TRBV6-5; J gene: TRBJ2-7; clone size: NA
CDR3 protein: CASSQSTSGEGTDTQYF; CDR3 DNA: TGTGCCAGCAGCCAATCGACTAGCGGAGAGGGCACAGATACGCAGTATTTT; D gene: TRBD2; V gene: TRBV9; J gene: TRBJ2-3; clone size: NA
CDR3 protein: CASSLSGGRNEQFF; CDR3 DNA: TGTGCCAGCAGCTTATCAGGCGGGAGAAATGAGCAGTTCTTC; D gene: TRBD2; V gene: TRBV7-3; J gene: TRBJ2-1; clone size: NA
CDR3 protein: CASSQGSRATEAFF; CDR3 DNA: TGCGCCAGCAGCCAAGGCTCCAGAGCCACTGAAGCTTTCTTT; D gene: NA; V gene: TRBV4-1; J gene: TRBJ1-1; clone size: NA
CDR3 protein: CASSQDLTTENTGELFF; CDR3 DNA: TGCGCCAGCAGCCAAGATCTCACGACGGAGAACACCGGGGAGCTGTTTTTT; D gene: NA; V gene: TRBV4-1; J gene: TRBJ2-2; clone size: NA
CDR3 protein: CSVVMGESSYNEQFF; CDR3 DNA: TGCAGCGTTGTCATGGGCGAGAGCTCCTACAATGAGCAGTTCTTC; D gene: NA; V gene: TRBV29-1; J gene: TRBJ2-1; clone size: NA
CDR3 protein: CASSLRDARNQPQHF; CDR3 DNA: TGTGCCAGCAGCTTGAGGGACGCACGCAATCAGCCCCAGCATTTT; D gene: NA; V gene: TRBV7-8; J gene: TRBJ1-5; clone size: NA
CDR3 protein: CASSLKAYSYEQYF; CDR3 DNA: TGCGCCAGCAGCTTGAAGGCCTACTCCTACGAGCAGTACTTC; D gene: NA; V gene: TRBV5-1; J gene: TRBJ2-7; clone size: NA
CDR3 protein: CASSVGAATYNEQFF; CDR3 DNA: TGTGCCAGCAGCGTTGGGGCAGCGACCTACAATGAGCAGTTCTTC; D gene: NA; V gene: TRBV9; J gene: TRBJ2-1; clone size: NA
CDR3 protein: CASEGGSTDTQYF; CDR3 DNA: TGTGCCAGTGAAGGAGGTAGCACAGATACGCAGTATTTT; D gene: NA; V gene: TRBV28; J gene: TRBJ2-3; clone size: NA
CDR3 protein: CASSSPGQGFREQYF; CDR3 DNA: TGTGCCAGTAGCTCCCCCGGACAGGGTTTTAGGGAGCAGTACTTC; D gene: TRBD1; V gene: TRBV19; J gene: TRBJ2-7; clone size: NA
CDR3 protein: CASSLEGFGLAGAKNIQYF; CDR3 DNA: TGTGCCAGCAGCTTAGAAGGATTCGGACTAGCGGGAGCCAAAAACATTCAGTACTTC; D gene: TRBD2; V gene: TRBV7-9; J gene: TRBJ2-4; clone size: NA
CDR3 protein: CASSFSGTTYEQYF; CDR3 DNA: TGTGCCAGCAGTTTTTCGGGGACCACCTACGAGCAGTACTTC; D gene: NA; V gene: TRBV28; J gene: TRBJ2-7; clone size: NA
CDR3 protein: CASSLFSETTDTQYF; CDR3 DNA: TGTGCCAGCAGCTTATTCTCAGAGACTACAGATACGCAGTATTTT; D gene: NA; V gene: TRBV13; J gene: TRBJ2-3; clone size: NA
CDR3 protein: CASSVAGTGLRDTQYF; CDR3 DNA: TGTGCCAGCAGCGTAGCGGGGACAGGGCTTCGGGATACGCAGTATTTT; D gene: TRBD1; V gene: TRBV9; J gene: TRBJ2-3; clone size: NA
CDR3 protein: CASTLAGVTGELFF; CDR3 DNA: TGTGCCAGCACCCTGGCAGGGGTAACCGGGGAGCTGTTTTTT; D gene: NA; V gene: TRBV5-6; J gene: TRBJ2-2; clone size: NA
CDR3 protein: CASSYSWQSYEQYF; CDR3 DNA: TGTGCCAGCAGTTACTCGTGGCAGTCCTACGAGCAGTACTTC; D gene: NA; V gene: TRBV6-6; J gene: TRBJ2-7; clone size: NA
CDR3 protein: CASSPPLRQETQYF; CDR3 DNA: TGCGCCAGCAGCCCTCCACTAAGACAAGAGACCCAGTACTTC; D gene: NA; V gene: TRBV4-1; J gene: TRBJ2-5; clone size: once
CDR3 protein: CACIAGGPQAKQETQYF; CDR3 DNA: TGTGCCTGCATAGCGGGAGGGCCACAAGCAAAACAAGAGACCCAGTACTTC; D gene: TRBD2; V gene: TRBV7-9; J gene: TRBJ2-5; clone size: NA
CDR3 protein: CASSPRFSGSSYEQYF; CDR3 DNA: TGTGCCAGCAGTCCTAGATTCAGTGGGAGCTCCTACGAGCAGTACTTC; D gene: NA; V gene: TRBV27; J gene: TRBJ2-7; clone size: NA
CDR3 protein: CASSLGMGGPQHF; CDR3 DNA: TGTGCCAGCAGTTTAGGTATGGGAGGGCCCCAGCATTTT; D gene: NA; V gene: TRBV27; J gene: TRBJ1-5; clone size: few
CDR3 protein: CASSSDRGNQPQHF; CDR3 DNA: TGTGCCAGCAGCTCGGACAGGGGGAACCAGCCCCAGCATTTT; D gene: TRBD1; V gene: TRBV7-9; J gene: TRBJ1-5; clone size: NA
CDR3 protein: CASSPGQGQETQYF; CDR3 DNA: TGTGCCAGCAGCCCCGGACAGGGACAAGAGACCCAGTACTTC; D gene: TRBD1; V gene: TRBV13; J gene: TRBJ2-5; clone size: once
CDR3 protein: CASRPSLWPLDTQYF; CDR3 DNA: TGTGCCAGCAGACCCTCACTCTGGCCGCTTGATACGCAGTATTTT; D gene: NA; V gene: TRBV7-9; J gene: TRBJ2-3; clone size: once
CDR3 protein: CASSHVPAQAAYEQYF; CDR3 DNA: TGTGCCAGCAGTCATGTTCCGGCCCAGGCGGCCTACGAGCAGTACTTC; D gene: NA; V gene: TRBV7-6; J gene: TRBJ2-7; clone size: NA
CDR3 protein: CASSVVGGDEQYF; CDR3 DNA: TGTGCCAGCAGCGTAGTGGGAGGCGACGAGCAGTACTTC; D gene: NA; V gene: TRBV9; J gene: TRBJ2-7; clone size: NA
CDR3 protein: CASSLGGTGNTEAFF; CDR3 DNA: TGTGCCAGCAGCCTGGGCGGGACAGGGAACACTGAAGCTTTCTTT; D gene: TRBD1; V gene: TRBV13; J gene: TRBJ1-1; clone size: NA
CDR3 protein: CASSVTSGTDTQYF; CDR3 DNA: TGTGCCAGCAGCGTCACTAGCGGCACAGATACGCAGTATTTT; D gene: TRBD2; V gene: TRBV9; J gene: TRBJ2-3; clone size: NA
CDR3 protein: CASSHHRGRGNTIYF; CDR3 DNA: TGTGCCAGCAGTCACCACAGGGGAAGAGGAAACACCATATATTTT; D gene: TRBD1; V gene: TRBV5-5; J gene: TRBJ1-3; clone size: NA
CDR3 protein: CASSVGGGWSEQYF; CDR3 DNA: TGTGCCAGCAGCGTAGGCGGGGGTTGGAGCGAGCAGTACTTC; D gene: TRBD2; V gene: TRBV9; J gene: TRBJ2-7; clone size: NA
CDR3 protein: CASSLLIAGSGDTQYF; CDR3 DNA: TGTGCCAGCAGTCTACTCATAGCGGGTTCGGGAGATACGCAGTATTTT; D gene: TRBD2; V gene: TRBV28; J gene: TRBJ2-3; clone size: NA
CDR3 protein: CASSLSPGGLVYGYTF; CDR3 DNA: TGTGCCAGCAGCTTATCCCCCGGGGGCTTGGTCTATGGCTACACCTTC; D gene: NA; V gene: TRBV11-2; J gene: TRBJ1-2; clone size: NA
CDR3 protein: CASSGGQPNYGYTF; CDR3 DNA: TGCGCCAGCAGCGGAGGACAGCCTAACTATGGCTACACCTTC; D gene: NA; V gene: TRBV5-1; J gene: TRBJ1-2; clone size: NA
CDR3 protein: CASSLSVTGTSTDTQYF; CDR3 DNA: TGTGCCAGCAGCCTCTCGGTGACCGGAACTAGCACAGATACGCAGTATTTT; D gene: NA; V gene: TRBV7-3; J gene: TRBJ2-3; clone size: NA
CDR3 protein: CASSPRGSGSYEQFF; CDR3 DNA: TGTGCCAGCAGCCCCCGAGGTAGCGGGAGCTATGAGCAGTTCTTC; D gene: TRBD2; V gene: TRBV9; J gene: TRBJ2-1; clone size: NA
CDR3 protein: CATSRVRGDTEAFF; CDR3 DNA: TGTGCCACCAGCAGAGTTCGGGGGGACACTGAAGCTTTCTTT; D gene: NA; V gene: TRBV15; J gene: TRBJ1-1; clone size: few
CDR3 protein: CASSLGTYPYEQYF; CDR3 DNA: TGTGCCAGCAGCTTGGGGACGTATCCCTACGAGCAGTACTTC; D gene: NA; V gene: TRBV7-9; J gene: TRBJ2-7; clone size: NA
CDR3 protein: CASSELGTGGTGELFF; CDR3 DNA: TGTGCCAGCAGTGAGCTGGGGACAGGGGGCACCGGGGAGCTGTTTTTT; D gene: TRBD1; V gene: TRBV25-1; J gene: TRBJ2-2; clone size: NA
CDR3 protein: CASSLIGGSGGYTF; CDR3 DNA: TGTGCCAGCAGTTTAATCGGGGGGTCGGGCGGCTACACCTTC; D gene: NA; V gene: TRBV27; J gene: TRBJ1-2; clone size: NA
CDR3 protein: CASSPVQGSHPNGYTF; CDR3 DNA: TGTGCCAGCTCACCCGTACAGGGGTCCCACCCCAATGGCTACACCTTC; D gene: TRBD1; V gene: TRBV18; J gene: TRBJ1-2; clone size: once
CDR3 protein: CASSGPRVRGYTF; CDR3 DNA: TGTGCCAGCAGCGGACCCCGGGTTCGAGGCTACACCTTC; D gene: NA; V gene: TRBV9; J gene: TRBJ1-2; clone size: NA